This T cell receptor (beta chain) is from a study of OX40 agonist ivuxolimab in advanced cancers. There are a few counts of this clone. The antigen is not known. Autoimmune disease history or systemic immunosuppression led to patient exclusion. Some clones are missing from TCRdb's copy, which holds only in-frame ones; the method was immunoSEQ multiplex PCR. The sample includes around 50,000 clones, nearly 80% of them seen just once. Study outcomes and limitations: Normalized T-cell clonal expansion was also low in some nonresponders. Expanded peripheral T-cell antigen specificity went undetermined.

In germline, CDR1 is SEHNR, CDR2 FQNEAQ (reference sequence). There are 14 residues in the CDR3. V shed 5 bases and J 2 bases; nucleotides not matched to a gene: 4. The chain is built from TRBV7-9 and TRBJ2-7, with 9 bases identical to TRBD1. The TCR comes from an adult with an advanced solid tumor such as melanoma, head and neck, liver or kidney cancer. The material was CD4+ or CD8+ T cells sorted from blood, obtained in a trial of the OX40 agonist ivuxolimab. The CDR3 here is CASSPGQGAYEQYF. DNA of the CDR3: TGTGCCAGCAGCCCGGGACAGGGCGCCTACGAGCAGTACTTC. Looking up the rest from reference TRBV7-9 and TRBJ2-7 gives the full variable domain: DTGVSQNPRHKITKRGQNVTFRCDPISEHNRLYWYRQTLGQGPEFLTYFQNEAQLEKSRLLSDRFSAERPKGSFSTLEIQRTEQGDSAMYLCASSPGQGAYEQYFGPGTRLTVT.